This entry features one T cell receptor beta chain sequence. Antigen unknown. This entry belongs to a study of cytomegalovirus exposure and HLA in healthy donors. Study-wide points: Data from an earlier analysis indicated that most TCR beta V segments were productive either about 87% or about 30% of the time.

The PCR had 60 Vbeta and 13 Jbeta primers. Clones were sequenced by immunoSEQ multiplex PCR, and TCRdb holds only the in-frame ones, with some missing. Of some 150,000 clones in the sample, roughly three quarters were seen once. Per the germline V gene, CDR1 is SGHVS and CDR2 is FQNEAQ. This CDR3 comprises 14 residues. Deletions cut 5 bases from V and 0 bases from J, with 9 bases between. Whereas donors were nominally healthy upon sampling, unrecorded immune exposures were probable. Sample: PBMCs. The sequence was collected from a woman aged 50 to 65 in good health and CMV-seronegative. The rearrangement uses TRBV7-8 and TRBJ2-3; tentatively, D is TRBD2 (5 bases). The CDR3 region has the DNA TGTGCCAGCAGCAAACTAGTGAGCACAGATACGCAGTATTTT. Protein sequence: CASSKLVSTDTQYF.